The T cell receptor (beta chain) under discussion was sequenced for a study of chronic HIV infection and antiretroviral therapy. TCRdb passed the 5' RACE reads through MiXCR, listing each CDR3 protein once. This table has 40,000 to 50,000 distinct CDR3 sequences, about 18% appearing once. Germline assignment: CDR1 MDHEN and CDR2 SYDVKM. This CDR3 has 16 residues. After removal of 5 bases from V and 12 bases from J, the junction contained 17 bases not matched to a gene. A few counts support this clonotype. Sequencing was carried out using peripheral blood. V is TRBV28 and J is TRBJ2-3; 10 bases are shared with TRBD2. The TCR was taken from an adult who had HIV and had not received antiretroviral therapy, or was an uninfected healthy control (not recorded which). The CDR3 DNA reads as TGTGCCAGCAGTACTCTCGGACTAGCGGCCAGAACTTTACAGTATTTT. Its translation is CASSTLGLAARTLQYF.